This T cell receptor beta chain was obtained from a study of CD8 T cells in ankylosing spondylitis. This clonotype was seen a handful of times. Its antigen is as yet unknown. The CDR3 covers 14 residues. The germline CDR1 and CDR2 sequences are SGHKS and YYEKEE (reference sequence). V shed 4 bases and J shed 12 bases, with 22 bases lying between them. Broader study findings: A TCR beta motif of under ten highly homologous variants seemed to mark ankylosing spondylitis blood.

TCRdb called the 5' RACE reads again in MiXCR, with one record for every CDR3 protein. The sample has 800,000 to 900,000 distinct CDR3 sequences, roughly 12% seen once. Material: blood, either unsorted or a sorted T cell fraction (not recorded which). This clonotype was obtained from a male donor with ankylosing spondylitis. This chain links TRBV5-5 with TRBJ1-2; D unresolved. This chain's CDR3 is CASSLRAGDMLDTF. The DNA for the CDR3 is TGTGCCAGCAGCCTCCGGGCCGGCGATATGCTGGACACCTTC.